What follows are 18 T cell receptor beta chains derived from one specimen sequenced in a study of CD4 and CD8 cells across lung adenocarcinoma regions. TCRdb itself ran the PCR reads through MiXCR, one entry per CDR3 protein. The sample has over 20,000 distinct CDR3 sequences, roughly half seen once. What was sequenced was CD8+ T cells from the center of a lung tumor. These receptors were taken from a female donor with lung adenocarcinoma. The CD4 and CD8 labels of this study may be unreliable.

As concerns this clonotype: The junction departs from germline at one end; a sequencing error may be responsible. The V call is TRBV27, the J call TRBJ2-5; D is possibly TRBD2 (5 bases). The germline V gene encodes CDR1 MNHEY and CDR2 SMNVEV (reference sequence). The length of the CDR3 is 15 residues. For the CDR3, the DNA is TGTGGCGCGAGGCACGGGGTCGGAGACCAAGATACCCAGTACTTC. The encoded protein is CGARHGVGDQDTQYF.

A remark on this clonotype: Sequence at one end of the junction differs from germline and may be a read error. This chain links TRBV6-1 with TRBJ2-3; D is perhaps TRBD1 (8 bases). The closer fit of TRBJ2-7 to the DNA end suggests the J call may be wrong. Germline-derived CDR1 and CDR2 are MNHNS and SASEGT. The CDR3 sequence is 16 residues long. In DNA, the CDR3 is TGTGCCAGCAGGGAAGACAGGGGAGGGGCCCCAGATACGCAGTACTTC. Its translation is CASREDRGGAPDTQYF.

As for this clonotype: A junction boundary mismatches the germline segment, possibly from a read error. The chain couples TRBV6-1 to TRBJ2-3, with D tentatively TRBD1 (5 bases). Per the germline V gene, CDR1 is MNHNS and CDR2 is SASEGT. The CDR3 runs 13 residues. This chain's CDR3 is CASREGALDTQYF. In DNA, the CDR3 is TGTGCCAGCAGAGAAGGGGCTTTGGATACGCAGTATTTT.

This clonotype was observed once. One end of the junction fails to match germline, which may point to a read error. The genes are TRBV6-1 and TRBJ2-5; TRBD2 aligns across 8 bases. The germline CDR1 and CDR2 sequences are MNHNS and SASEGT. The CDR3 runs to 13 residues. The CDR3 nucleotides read TGTGGCAGCGGGGGCGGAGACCAAGAGACCCAGTACTTC. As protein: CGSGGGDQETQYF.

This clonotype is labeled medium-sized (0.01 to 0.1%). The CDR3 sequence: CASSLAGRWGTQYF. CDR3 DNA: TGTGCCAGCAGCTTAGCGGGTCGTTGGGGGACCCAGTACTTC. The rearrangement uses TRBV7-2 and TRBJ2-5; unclear D gene. Germline-derived CDR1 and CDR2 are SGHTA and FQGNSA. CDR3 length equals 14 residues. Deletions cut 0 bases from V and 7 bases from J, with 12 bases between.

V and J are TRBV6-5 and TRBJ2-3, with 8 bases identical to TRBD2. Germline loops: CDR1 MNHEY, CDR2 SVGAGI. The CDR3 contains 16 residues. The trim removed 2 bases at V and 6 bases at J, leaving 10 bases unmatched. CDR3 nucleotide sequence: TGTGCCAGCAGTTACACCCTCGCGGGAGGTCAGGATACGCAGTATTTT. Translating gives CASSYTLAGGQDTQYF.

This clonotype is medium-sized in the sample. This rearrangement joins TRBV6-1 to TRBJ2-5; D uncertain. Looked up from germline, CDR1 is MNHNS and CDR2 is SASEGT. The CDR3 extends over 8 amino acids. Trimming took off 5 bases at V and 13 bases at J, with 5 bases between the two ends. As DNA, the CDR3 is TGTGCCAGCAGTCCCCCGTACTTC. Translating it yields CASSPPYF.

CDR3 DNA: TGCGCCAGCAGTCCCGGGGAAGAGACCCAGTACTTC. Amino acid sequence: CASSPGEETQYF. The genes are TRBV5-1 and TRBJ2-1, with D maybe TRBD2 (5 bases). The J call may be mistaken, given a closer DNA end match to TRBJ2-5. The CDR3 is made up of 12 amino acids. The germline gives CDR1 SGHRS, CDR2 YFSETQ.

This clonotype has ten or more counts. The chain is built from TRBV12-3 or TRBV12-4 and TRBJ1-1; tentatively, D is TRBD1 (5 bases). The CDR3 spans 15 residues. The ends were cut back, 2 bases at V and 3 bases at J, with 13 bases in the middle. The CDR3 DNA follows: TGTGCCAGCAGTTTATATCACAGGTGGGACACTGAAGCTTTCTTT. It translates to CASSLYHRWDTEAFF.

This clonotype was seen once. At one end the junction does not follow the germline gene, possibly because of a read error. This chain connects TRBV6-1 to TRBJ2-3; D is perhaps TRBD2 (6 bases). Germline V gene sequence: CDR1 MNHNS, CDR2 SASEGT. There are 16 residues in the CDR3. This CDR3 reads CASRDAGLSRTDTQYF. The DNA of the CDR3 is TGTGCCAGCCGTGATGCGGGGCTGAGTCGCACAGATACGCAGTATTTC.

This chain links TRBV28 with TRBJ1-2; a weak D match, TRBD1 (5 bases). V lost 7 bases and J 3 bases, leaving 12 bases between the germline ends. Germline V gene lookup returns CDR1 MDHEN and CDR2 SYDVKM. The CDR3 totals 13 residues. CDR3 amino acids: CASMRGRYYGYTF. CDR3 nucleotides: TGTGCCAGCATGAGGGGACGCTACTATGGCTACACCTTC.

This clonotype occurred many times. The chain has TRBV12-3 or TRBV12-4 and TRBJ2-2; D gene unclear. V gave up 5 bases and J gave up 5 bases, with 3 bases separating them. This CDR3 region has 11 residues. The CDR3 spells CASSRTGELFF. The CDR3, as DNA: TGTGCCAGCAGTAGGACCGGGGAGCTGTTTTTT.

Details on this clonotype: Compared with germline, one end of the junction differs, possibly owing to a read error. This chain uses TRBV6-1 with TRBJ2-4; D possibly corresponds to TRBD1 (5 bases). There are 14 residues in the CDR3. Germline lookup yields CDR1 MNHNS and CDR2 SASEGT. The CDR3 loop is CATKVPCQGNIQSF. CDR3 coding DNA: TGTGCCACCAAGGTCCCGTGTCAGGGAAACATCCAGTCTTTC.

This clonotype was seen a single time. The CDR3 spells CASIGTGADTEAFF. DNA for the CDR3: TGTGCCAGCATTGGAACAGGGGCGGACACTGAAGCTTTCTTT. This rearrangement joins TRBV6-1 to TRBJ1-1; 7 nucleotides match TRBD1. The CDR3 is made up of 14 amino acids. The junction had 8 bases not matched to a gene; V was cut back by 7 bases and J by 3 bases. CDR1 is MNHNS, CDR2 SASEGT, per germline.

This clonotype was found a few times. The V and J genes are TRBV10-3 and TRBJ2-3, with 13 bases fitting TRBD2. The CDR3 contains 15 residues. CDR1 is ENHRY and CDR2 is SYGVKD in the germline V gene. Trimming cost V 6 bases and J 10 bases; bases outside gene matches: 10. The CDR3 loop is CAIRGGTSGIMAQYF. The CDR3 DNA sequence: TGTGCCATCAGGGGTGGGACTAGCGGGATAATGGCGCAGTATTTT.

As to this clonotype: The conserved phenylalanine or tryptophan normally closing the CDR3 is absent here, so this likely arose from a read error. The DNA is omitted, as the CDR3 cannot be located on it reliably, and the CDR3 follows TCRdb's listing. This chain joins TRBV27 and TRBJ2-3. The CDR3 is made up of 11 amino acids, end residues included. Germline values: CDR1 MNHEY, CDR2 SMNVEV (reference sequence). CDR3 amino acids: CASGPPDTHNS.

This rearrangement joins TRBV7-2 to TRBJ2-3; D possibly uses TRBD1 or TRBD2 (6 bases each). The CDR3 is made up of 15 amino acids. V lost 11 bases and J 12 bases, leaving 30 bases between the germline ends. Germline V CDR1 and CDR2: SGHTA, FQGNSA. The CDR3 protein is CAGGLGERDPETQYF. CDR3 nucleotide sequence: TGTGCCGGGGGGCTAGGGGAGCGTGACCCAGAGACCCAGTATTTT. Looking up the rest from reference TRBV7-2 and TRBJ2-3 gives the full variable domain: GAGVSQSPSNKVTEKGKDVELRCDPISGHTALYWYRQSLGQGLEFLIYFQGNSAPDKSGLPSDRFSAERTGGSVSTLTIQRTQQEDSAVYLCAGGLGERDPETQYFGPGTRLTVL.

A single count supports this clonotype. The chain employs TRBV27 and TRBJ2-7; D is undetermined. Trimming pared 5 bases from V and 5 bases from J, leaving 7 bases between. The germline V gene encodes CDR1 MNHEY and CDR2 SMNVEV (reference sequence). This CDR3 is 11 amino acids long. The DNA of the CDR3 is TGTGCCAGCAGTGCCCTGAACGAGCAGTACTTC. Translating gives CASSALNEQYF.